The present TCR beta chain was sequenced within a study of T cells in tuberculosis. Thawed, overnight-rested PBMC were stained with GMM-loaded CD1B tetramer, viability dye and anti-CD3, then sorted. CD1B tetramers were loaded with Rhodococcus equi-derived C32 glucose monomycolate. Sequenced by immunoSEQ multiplex PCR; TCRdb stores in-frame clones only, minus some. The table records 80,000 to 100,000 clones, roughly 93% of them present only once. Germline V gene lookup returns CDR1 GTSNPN and CDR2 SVGIG (reference sequence). The CDR3 covers 13 residues. The germline V and J ends were trimmed by 1 base and 14 bases, with 15 bases remaining between them.

The TCR comes from an adult woman with latent tuberculosis. The rearrangement links TRBV30 to TRBJ1-6, with a possible D match to TRBD1 (5 bases). The sample was CD1b-GMM tetramer-negative cells sorted from PBMCs. CDR3 nucleotides: TGTGCCTGGAGTGGCGGGGGATGGTTTACCCTCCACTTT. This gives the protein CAWSGGGWFTLHF.